The source of this TCR beta chain is a study of CD8 T cells in Susac syndrome. cDNA came from around 0.54 to 1 ug RNA primed by random hexamers. Via MiXCR, TCRdb re-called the immunoSEQ multiplex PCR reads, giving one row per CDR3 protein. This sample has 150,000 or so distinct CDR3 sequences, with less than 97% found just once. Germline-derived CDR1 and CDR2 are SGDLS and YYNGEE. CDR3 length equals 13 residues. Between the trimmed V and J ends, which lost 4 bases and 7 bases, there was a span of 14 bases. The sequencing input was CD8+ T cells from PBMCs. V and J are TRBV9 and TRBJ1-1; TRBD1 might be the D (6 bases). The TCR sequence derives from a human donor with multiple sclerosis. In DNA, the CDR3 is TGTGCCAGCAGCACACAGGGTCGTAGTGAAGCTTTCTTT. It specifies CASSTQGRSEAFF. Full variable domain (outside the CDR3, taken from reference TRBV9 and TRBJ1-1): DSGVTQTPKHLITATGQRVTLRCSPRSGDLSVYWYQQSLDQGLQFLIQYYNGEERAKGNILERFSAQQFPDLHSELNLSSLELGDSALYFCASSTQGRSEAFFGQGTRLTVV.